The 2 T cell receptor beta chains presented below share a single source sample, sequenced in a study of T-cell reconstitution after alpha-beta-depleted transplantation in children. Their antigens remain unidentified. Whole-study findings and limits: The authors attributed T-cell counts and diversity one year after transplant mostly to newly produced T cells.

Unique molecular identifiers were used in preparing the TCRbeta library. Using its own MiXCR run on the PCR reads, TCRdb lists one record per CDR3 protein. The top ten hold approximately 9.6% of the sample, which has around 270,000 distinct CDR3 sequences, 7.5% to 9% seen once. The sample here was peripheral blood, taken 360 days after TCRalphabeta/CD19-depleted stem cell transplant. The receptors were sampled from a female patient aged 2 to 10 who had a stem cell transplant for Fanconi anemia, so the T cells may come from the graft donor.

This clonotype has more than one count but fewer than ten. The chain has TRBV12-3 or TRBV12-4 and TRBJ1-1; D perhaps matches TRBD1 (5 bases). With 6 bases removed from V and 7 bases from J, the gap between germline ends came to 15 bases. The CDR3 runs to 13 residues. CDR3 in DNA: TGTGCCAGCAGCTTGGGACCGCGCCTTGAAGCTTTCTTT. Its translation: CASSLGPRLEAFF.

This clonotype was seen a handful of times. This chain links TRBV28 with TRBJ1-5, with D perhaps matching TRBD1 (6 bases). This CDR3 has 15 amino acids. Trimming removed 3 bases at V and 3 bases at J, with 12 bases between. Germline V gene sequence: CDR1 MDHEN, CDR2 SYDVKM. The CDR3 loop is CASSLGDRNNQPQHF. The CDR3 nucleotides read TGTGCCAGCAGTTTGGGTGACAGGAACAATCAGCCCCAGCATTTT.